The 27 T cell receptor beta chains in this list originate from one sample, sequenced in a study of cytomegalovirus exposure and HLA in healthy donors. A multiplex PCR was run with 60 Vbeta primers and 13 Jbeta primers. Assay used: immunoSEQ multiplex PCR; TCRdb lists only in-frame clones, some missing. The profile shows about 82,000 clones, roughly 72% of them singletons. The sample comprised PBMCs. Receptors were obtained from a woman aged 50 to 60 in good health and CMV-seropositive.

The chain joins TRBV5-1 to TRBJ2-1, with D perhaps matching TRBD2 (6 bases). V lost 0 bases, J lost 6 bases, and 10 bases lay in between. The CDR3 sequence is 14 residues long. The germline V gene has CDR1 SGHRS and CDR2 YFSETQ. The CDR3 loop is CASSLAGGANEQFF. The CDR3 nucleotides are TGCGCCAGCAGCTTGGCAGGCGGGGCCAATGAGCAGTTCTTC.

In DNA form, the CDR3 reads TGTGCCAGCAGCCCCGCAGGGCTAAGCAATCAGCCCCAGCATTTT. Amino acids: CASSPAGLSNQPQHF. The chain uses TRBV7-6 and TRBJ1-5; the D gene is possibly TRBD1 (5 bases). The CDR3 is made up of 15 amino acids. V lost 5 bases, J lost 1 base, and 12 bases lay in between. CDR1 is SGHVS and CDR2 is FNYEAQ in the germline V gene. The complete variable domain, with remaining parts taken from reference TRBV7-6 and TRBJ1-5, reads GAGVSQSPRYKVTKRGQDVALRCDPISGHVSLYWYRQALGQGPEFLTYFNYEAQQDKSGLPNDRFSAERPEGSISTLTIQRTEQRDSAMYRCASSPAGLSNQPQHFGDGTRLSIL.

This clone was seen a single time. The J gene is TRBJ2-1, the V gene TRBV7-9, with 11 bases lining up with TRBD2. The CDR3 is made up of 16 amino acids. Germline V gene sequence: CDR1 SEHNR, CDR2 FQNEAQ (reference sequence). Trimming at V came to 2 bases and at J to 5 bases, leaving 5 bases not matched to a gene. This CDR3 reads CASSLILAGANNEQFF. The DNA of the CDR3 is TGTGCCAGCAGCTTAATACTAGCGGGAGCGAACAATGAGCAGTTCTTC. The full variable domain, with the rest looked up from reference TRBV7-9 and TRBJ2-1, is DTGVSQNPRHKITKRGQNVTFRCDPISEHNRLYWYRQTLGQGPEFLTYFQNEAQLEKSRLLSDRFSAERPKGSFSTLEIQRTEQGDSAMYLCASSLILAGANNEQFFGPGTRLTVL.

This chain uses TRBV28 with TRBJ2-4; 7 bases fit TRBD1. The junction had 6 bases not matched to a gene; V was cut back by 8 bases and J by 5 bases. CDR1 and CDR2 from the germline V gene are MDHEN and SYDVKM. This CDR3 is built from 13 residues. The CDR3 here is CASLGQLENIQYF. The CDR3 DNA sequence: TGTGCCAGCCTGGGACAGTTGGAAAACATTCAGTACTTC.

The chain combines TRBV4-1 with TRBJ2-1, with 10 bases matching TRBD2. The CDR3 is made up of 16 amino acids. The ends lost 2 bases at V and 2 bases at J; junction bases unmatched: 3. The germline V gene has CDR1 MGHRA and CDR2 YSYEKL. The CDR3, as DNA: TGCGCCAGCAGCCAACTAGCGGGAGTCACCTACAATGAGCAGTTCTTC. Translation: CASSQLAGVTYNEQFF.

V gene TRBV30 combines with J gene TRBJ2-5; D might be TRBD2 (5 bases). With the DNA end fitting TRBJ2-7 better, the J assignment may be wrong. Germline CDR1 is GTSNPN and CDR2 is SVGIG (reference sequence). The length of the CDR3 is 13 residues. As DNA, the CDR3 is TGTGCCTGGAGTAAGAGCGGTTCCTACGAGCAGTACTTC. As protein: CAWSKSGSYEQYF.

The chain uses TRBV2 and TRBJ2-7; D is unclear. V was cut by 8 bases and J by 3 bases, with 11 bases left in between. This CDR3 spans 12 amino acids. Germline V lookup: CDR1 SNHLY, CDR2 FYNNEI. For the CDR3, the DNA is TGTGCCAGCTCGACATCCCTCTACGAGCAGTACTTC. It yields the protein CASSTSLYEQYF.

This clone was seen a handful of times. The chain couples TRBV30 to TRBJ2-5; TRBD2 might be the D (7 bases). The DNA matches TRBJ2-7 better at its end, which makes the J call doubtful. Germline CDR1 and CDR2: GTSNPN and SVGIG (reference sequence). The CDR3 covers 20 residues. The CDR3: CAWSVRGGAWPSPGSYEQYF. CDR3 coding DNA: TGTGCCTGGAGTGTAAGGGGGGGCGCTTGGCCATCCCCGGGCTCCTACGAGCAGTACTTC.

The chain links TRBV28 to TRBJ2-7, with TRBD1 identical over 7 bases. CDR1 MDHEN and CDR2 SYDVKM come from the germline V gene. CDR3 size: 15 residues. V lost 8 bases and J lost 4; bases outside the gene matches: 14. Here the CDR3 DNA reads TGTGCCAGCGGAAGAACCACAGGGGCGGTTTACGAGCAGTACTTC. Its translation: CASGRTTGAVYEQYF.

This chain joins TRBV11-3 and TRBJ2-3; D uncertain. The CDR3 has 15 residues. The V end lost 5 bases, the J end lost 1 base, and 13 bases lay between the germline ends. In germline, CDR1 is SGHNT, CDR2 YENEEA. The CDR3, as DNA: TGTGCCAGCAGCACAAGCGAATCGGGCACAGATACGCAGTATTTT. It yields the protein CASSTSESGTDTQYF.

CDR3 sequence reads: CASSPRASSGATLSYEQYF. The CDR3 nucleotides are TGTGCCAGCAGCCCACGGGCGAGTAGCGGGGCTACGCTATCCTACGAGCAGTACTTC. V gene TRBV2 combines with J gene TRBJ2-7, with 8 bases matching TRBD2. This CDR3 spans 19 amino acids. The germline CDR1 and CDR2 sequences are SNHLY and FYNNEI. The V gene end was trimmed by 6 bases and the J gene end by 1 base; junction bases not matched to a gene: 20. The full variable domain, rest sourced from reference TRBV2 and TRBJ2-7, is EPEVTQTPSHQVTQMGQEVILRCVPISNHLYFYWYRQILGQKVEFLVSFYNNEISEKSEIFDDQFSVERPDGSNFTLKIRSTKLEDSAMYFCASSPRASSGATLSYEQYFGPGTRLTVT.

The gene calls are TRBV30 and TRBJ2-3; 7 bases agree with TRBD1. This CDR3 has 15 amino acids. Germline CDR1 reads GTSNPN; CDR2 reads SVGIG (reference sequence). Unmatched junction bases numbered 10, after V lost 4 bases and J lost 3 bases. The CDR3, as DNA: TGTGCCTGGACCGCACGACAGGGTACGACAGATACGCAGTATTTT. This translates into CAWTARQGTTDTQYF.

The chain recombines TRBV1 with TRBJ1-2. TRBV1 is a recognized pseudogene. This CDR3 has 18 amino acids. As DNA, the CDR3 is TGCACCAGCAGCCAAGATAGGTCATTACCCCGGGGGAACTATGGCTACACCTTC. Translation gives CTSSQDRSLPRGNYGYTF.

Written as DNA, the CDR3 is TGTGCCAGCAGCCCGGACAGGGGCCAGCCCCAGCATTTT. Translation: CASSPDRGQPQHF. The chain is built from TRBV27 and TRBJ1-5; 9 nucleotides align to TRBD1. After removal of 6 bases from V and 7 bases from J, the junction contained 4 bases not matched to a gene. The CDR3 spans 13 residues. Germline V lookup: CDR1 MNHEY, CDR2 SMNVEV (reference sequence).

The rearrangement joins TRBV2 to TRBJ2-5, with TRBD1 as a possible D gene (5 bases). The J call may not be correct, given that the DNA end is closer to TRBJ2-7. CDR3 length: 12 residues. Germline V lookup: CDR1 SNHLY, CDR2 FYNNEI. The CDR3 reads CASQGSGYEQYF. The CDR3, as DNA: TGTGCCAGTCAGGGATCTGGCTACGAGCAGTACTTC.

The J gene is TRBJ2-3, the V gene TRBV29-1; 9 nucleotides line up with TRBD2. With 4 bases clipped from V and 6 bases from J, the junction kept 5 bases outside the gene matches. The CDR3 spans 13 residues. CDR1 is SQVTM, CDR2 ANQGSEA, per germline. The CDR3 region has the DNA TGCAGCGTTGTTAGCGGGAGTGTGGATACGCAGTATTTT. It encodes CSVVSGSVDTQYF.

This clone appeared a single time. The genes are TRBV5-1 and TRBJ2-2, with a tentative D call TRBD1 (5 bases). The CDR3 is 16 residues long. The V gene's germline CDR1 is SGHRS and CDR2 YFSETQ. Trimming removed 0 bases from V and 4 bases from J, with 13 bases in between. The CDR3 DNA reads TGCGCCAGCAGCTTGGTTGCAGGGTCCGGCACCGGGGAGCTGTTTTTT. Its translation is CASSLVAGSGTGELFF.

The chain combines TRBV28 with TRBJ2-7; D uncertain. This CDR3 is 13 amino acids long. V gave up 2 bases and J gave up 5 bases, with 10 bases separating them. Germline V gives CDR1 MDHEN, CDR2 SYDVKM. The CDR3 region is CASSLEVRDEQYF. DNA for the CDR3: TGTGCCAGCAGTTTAGAGGTACGGGACGAGCAGTACTTC.

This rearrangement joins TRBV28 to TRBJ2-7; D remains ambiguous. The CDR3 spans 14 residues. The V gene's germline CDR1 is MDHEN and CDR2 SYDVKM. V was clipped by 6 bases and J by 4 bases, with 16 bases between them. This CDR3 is CASRGSGVTYEQYF. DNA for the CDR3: TGTGCCAGCAGGGGTTCGGGTGTGACTTACGAGCAGTACTTC.

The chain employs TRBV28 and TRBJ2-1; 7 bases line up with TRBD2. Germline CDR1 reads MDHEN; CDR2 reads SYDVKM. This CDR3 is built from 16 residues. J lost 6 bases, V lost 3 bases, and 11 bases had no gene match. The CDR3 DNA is TGTGCCAGCAGTTTCCTGGGCGGGAGCCATCCCAATGAGCAGTTCTTC. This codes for CASSFLGGSHPNEQFF. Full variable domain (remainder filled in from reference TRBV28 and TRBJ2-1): DVKVTQSSRYLVKRTGEKVFLECVQDMDHENMFWYRQDPGLGLRLIYFSYDVKMKEKGDIPEGYSVSREKKERFSLILESASTNQTSMYLCASSFLGGSHPNEQFFGPGTRLTVL.

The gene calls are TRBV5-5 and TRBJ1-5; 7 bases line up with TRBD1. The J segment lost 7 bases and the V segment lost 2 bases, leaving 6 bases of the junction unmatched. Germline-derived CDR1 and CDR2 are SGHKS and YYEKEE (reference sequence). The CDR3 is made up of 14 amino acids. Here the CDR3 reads CASSFEGGRQPQHF. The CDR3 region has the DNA TGTGCCAGCAGCTTTGAAGGGGGCAGACAGCCCCAGCATTTT.

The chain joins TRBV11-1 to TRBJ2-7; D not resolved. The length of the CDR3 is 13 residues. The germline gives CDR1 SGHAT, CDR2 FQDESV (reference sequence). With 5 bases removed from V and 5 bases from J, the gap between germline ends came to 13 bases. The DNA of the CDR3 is TGTGCCAGCAGCCCCCGGCGAGGCGACGAGCAGTACTTC. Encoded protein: CASSPRRGDEQYF.

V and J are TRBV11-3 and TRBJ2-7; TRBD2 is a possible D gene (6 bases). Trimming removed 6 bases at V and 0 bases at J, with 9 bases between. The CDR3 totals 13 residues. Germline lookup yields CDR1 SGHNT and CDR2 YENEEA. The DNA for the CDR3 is TGTGCCAGCAGTAGCGGACCCTCCTACGAGCAGTACTTC. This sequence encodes CASSSGPSYEQYF.

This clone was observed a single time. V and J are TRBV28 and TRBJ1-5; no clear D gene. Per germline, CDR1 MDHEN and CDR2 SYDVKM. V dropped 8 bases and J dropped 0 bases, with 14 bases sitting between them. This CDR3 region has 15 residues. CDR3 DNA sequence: TGTGCCAGCGAGAAGTTTCAGGCTAGCAATCAGCCCCAGCATTTT. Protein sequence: CASEKFQASNQPQHF.

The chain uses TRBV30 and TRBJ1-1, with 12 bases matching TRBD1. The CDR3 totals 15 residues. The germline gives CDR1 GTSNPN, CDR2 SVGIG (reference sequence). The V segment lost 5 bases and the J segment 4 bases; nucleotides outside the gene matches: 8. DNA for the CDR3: TGTGCCTGGGTATCCGGGACAGGGGGCCTCACTGAAGCTTTCTTT. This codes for CAWVSGTGGLTEAFF.

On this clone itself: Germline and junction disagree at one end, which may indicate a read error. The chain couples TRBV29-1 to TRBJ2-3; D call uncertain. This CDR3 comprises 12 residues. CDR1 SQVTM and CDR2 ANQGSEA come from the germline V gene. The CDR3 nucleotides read TGCAGCGCCGAGAGTGCCACAGATACGCGGTATTTT. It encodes CSAESATDTRYF.

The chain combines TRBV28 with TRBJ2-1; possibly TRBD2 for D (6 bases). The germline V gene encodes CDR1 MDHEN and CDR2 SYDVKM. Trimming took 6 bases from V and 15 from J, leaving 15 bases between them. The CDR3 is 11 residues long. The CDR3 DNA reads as TGTGCCAGCAGCCAAGGGAGGAAAGGGTTCTTC. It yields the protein CASSQGRKGFF.